This T cell receptor (beta chain) was identified during a study of identical twins. The length of the CDR3 is 16 residues. Unmatched junction bases numbered 7, after V lost 6 bases and J lost 1 base. Findings of the study overall: There were fewer insertions in abundant cord blood beta clonotypes, but memory repertoires showed no such pattern. Weaker excess twin sharing was seen among beta out-of-frame sequences.

There are many counts of this clonotype. What it binds is not known. TCRdb re-derived calls from the 5' RACE reads in MiXCR, one entry per CDR3 protein. This sample has 150,000 or so distinct CDR3 sequences, with approximately 4% found just once. The sequence was obtained from a man aged 18 to 35 in good health. The sequencing sample was made of memory T cells sorted from blood. V gene TRBV12-3 or TRBV12-4 combines with J gene TRBJ2-7, with 12 bases identical to TRBD2. The DNA of the CDR3 is TGTGCCAGCAGCCAAGGGACTAGCGGGCTATCCTACGAGCAGTACTTC. Translated: CASSQGTSGLSYEQYF.